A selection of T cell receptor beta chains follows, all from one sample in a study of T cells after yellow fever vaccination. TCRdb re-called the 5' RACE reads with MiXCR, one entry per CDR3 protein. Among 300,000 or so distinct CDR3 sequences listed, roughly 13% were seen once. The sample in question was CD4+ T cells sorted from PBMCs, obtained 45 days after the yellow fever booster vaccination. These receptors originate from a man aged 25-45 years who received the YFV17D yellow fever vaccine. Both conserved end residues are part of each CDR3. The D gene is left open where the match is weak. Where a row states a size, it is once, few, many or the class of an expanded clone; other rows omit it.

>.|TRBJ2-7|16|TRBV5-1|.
TGCGCCAGCAGCTTGGCCACAGGGTTGGTCTCCTACGAGCAGTACTTC
CASSLATGLVSYEQYF
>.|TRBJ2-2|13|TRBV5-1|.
TGCGCCAGCAGCTTGGAGGGGAACGGGGAGCTGTTTTTT
CASSLEGNGELFF
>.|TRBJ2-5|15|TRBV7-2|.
TGTGCCAGCAGCTTAGAGCTGGGGTCACAAGAGACCCAGTACTTC
CASSLELGSQETQYF
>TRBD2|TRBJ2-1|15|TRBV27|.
TGTGCCAGCGGCCGGGCGGGAGAGAGGCGCAATGAGCAGTTCTTC
CASGRAGERRNEQFF
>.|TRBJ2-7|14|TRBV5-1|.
TGCGCCAGCAGCCCACTGGGACAAGTCTACGAGCAGTACTTC
CASSPLGQVYEQYF
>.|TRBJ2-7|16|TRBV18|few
TGTGCCAGCTCACCCCTCGCGGCCGCGGCCACCTACGAGCAGTACTTC
CASSPLAAAATYEQYF
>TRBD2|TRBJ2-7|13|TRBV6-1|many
TGTGCCAGCAGTCGGACTAGCGGATACGAGCAGTACTTC
CASSRTSGYEQYF
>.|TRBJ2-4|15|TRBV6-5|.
TGTGCCAGCAGTTACTCAGGCAGGGGAGAAAACATTCAGTACTTC
CASSYSGRGENIQYF
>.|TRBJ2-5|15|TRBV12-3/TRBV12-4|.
TGTGCCAGCATTTGGGCCGGGGGCAGCCAAGAGACCCAGTACTTC
CASIWAGGSQETQYF
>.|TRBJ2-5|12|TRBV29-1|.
TGCAGCGTTGAAACGGGGGTAGAGACCCAGTACTTC
CSVETGVETQYF
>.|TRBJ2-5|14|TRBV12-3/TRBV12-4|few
TGTGCCAGCAGTTTCGGTGACTCCCAAGAGACCCAGTACTTC
CASSFGDSQETQYF
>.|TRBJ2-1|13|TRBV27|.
TGTGCCAGCAGTTTAAGTTTTCAGATCAGGCAGTTCTTC
CASSLSFQIRQFF
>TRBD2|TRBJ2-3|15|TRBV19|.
TGTGCCAGTAGTGAATCGGGAGGGCCGTCTCATACGCAGTATTTT
CASSESGGPSHTQYF
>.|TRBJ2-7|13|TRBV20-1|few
TGCAGTGCTAACCAGGGATCCCCCTACGAGCAGTACTTC
CSANQGSPYEQYF
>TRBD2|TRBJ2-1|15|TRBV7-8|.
TGTGCCAGCAGCCAAGCGGCGGGAGGAAGCAATGAGCAGTTCTTC
CASSQAAGGSNEQFF
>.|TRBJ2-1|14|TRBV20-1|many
TGCAGTGCCGATCCCGGAGCTGGATACAATGAGCAGTTCTTC
CSADPGAGYNEQFF
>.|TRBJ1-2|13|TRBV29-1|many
TGCAGCGTTGACGGCGCGGACTCCTCTGGCTACACCTTC
CSVDGADSSGYTF
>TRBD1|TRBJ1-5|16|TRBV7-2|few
TGTGCCAGCAGCATGGGACAGGGGGTTAGCAATCAGCCCCAGCATTTT
CASSMGQGVSNQPQHF
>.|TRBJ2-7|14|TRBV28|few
TGTGCCAGCAATCACGTACTCTCCCCGGGGGAGCAGTACTTC
CASNHVLSPGEQYF
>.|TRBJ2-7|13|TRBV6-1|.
TGTGCCAGCTCCGAGGGAGTTTACTACGAGCAGTACTTC
CASSEGVYYEQYF
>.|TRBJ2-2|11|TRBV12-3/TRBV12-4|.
TGTGCCACCAGTTTACACGGGGAGCTGTTTTTT
CATSLHGELFF
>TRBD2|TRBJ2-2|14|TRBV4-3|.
TGCGCCAGCAGCCAAGTGCGGGAGGGCGGGGAGCTGTTTTTT
CASSQVREGGELFF
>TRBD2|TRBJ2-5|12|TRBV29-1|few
TGCAGCGTGGCCGCGGGGGAAGAGACCCAGTACTTC
CSVAAGEETQYF
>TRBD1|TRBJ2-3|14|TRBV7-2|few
TGTGCCAGCAGCCCGCGACAGGGGGCAGATACGCAGTATTTT
CASSPRQGADTQYF
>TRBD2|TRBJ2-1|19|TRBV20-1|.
TGCAGTGCTAGAGGGGGTAGCGGGACTTTTTTAAGCTCCTACAATGAGCAGTTCTTC
CSARGGSGTFLSSYNEQFF
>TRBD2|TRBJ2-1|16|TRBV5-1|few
TGCGCCAGCAGCTTGGAGGGACTAGCGGGATCCAATGAGCAGTTCTTC
CASSLEGLAGSNEQFF
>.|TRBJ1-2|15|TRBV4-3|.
TGCGCCAGCAGCCACGCAGACAGACCTAACTATGGCTACACCTTC
CASSHADRPNYGYTF
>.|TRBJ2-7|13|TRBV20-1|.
TGCAGTGCGAGAGGGACATTTCAAGTGGAGCAGTACTTC
CSARGTFQVEQYF
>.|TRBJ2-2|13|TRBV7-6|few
TGTGCCAGCAGCTCCGCCGCTTTGGAGGAGCTGTTTTTT
CASSSAALEELFF
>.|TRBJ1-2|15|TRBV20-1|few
TGCAGTGCTAGAGGTTCCGGGAGGACGAGGGAGGGCTACACCTTC
CSARGSGRTREGYTF
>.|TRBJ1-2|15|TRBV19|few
TGTGCCAGTAGTCCGAGGGGAGGGTTCGGCTATGGCTACACCTTC
CASSPRGGFGYGYTF
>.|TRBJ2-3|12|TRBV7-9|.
TGTGCCAGCAGCGGGACGCGGAATACGCAGTATTTT
CASSGTRNTQYF
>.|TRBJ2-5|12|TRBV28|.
TGTGCCAGCAGTTTATTCGGAGAGACCCAGTACTTC
CASSLFGETQYF
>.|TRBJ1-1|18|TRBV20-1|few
TGCAGTGCTAGAGATGGGCCAGGTAAGGGGACGATGAACACTGAAGCTTTCTTT
CSARDGPGKGTMNTEAFF
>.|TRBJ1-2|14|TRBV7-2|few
TGTGCCAGCAGCTTTGACCCGGCCAACTATGGCTACACCTTC
CASSFDPANYGYTF